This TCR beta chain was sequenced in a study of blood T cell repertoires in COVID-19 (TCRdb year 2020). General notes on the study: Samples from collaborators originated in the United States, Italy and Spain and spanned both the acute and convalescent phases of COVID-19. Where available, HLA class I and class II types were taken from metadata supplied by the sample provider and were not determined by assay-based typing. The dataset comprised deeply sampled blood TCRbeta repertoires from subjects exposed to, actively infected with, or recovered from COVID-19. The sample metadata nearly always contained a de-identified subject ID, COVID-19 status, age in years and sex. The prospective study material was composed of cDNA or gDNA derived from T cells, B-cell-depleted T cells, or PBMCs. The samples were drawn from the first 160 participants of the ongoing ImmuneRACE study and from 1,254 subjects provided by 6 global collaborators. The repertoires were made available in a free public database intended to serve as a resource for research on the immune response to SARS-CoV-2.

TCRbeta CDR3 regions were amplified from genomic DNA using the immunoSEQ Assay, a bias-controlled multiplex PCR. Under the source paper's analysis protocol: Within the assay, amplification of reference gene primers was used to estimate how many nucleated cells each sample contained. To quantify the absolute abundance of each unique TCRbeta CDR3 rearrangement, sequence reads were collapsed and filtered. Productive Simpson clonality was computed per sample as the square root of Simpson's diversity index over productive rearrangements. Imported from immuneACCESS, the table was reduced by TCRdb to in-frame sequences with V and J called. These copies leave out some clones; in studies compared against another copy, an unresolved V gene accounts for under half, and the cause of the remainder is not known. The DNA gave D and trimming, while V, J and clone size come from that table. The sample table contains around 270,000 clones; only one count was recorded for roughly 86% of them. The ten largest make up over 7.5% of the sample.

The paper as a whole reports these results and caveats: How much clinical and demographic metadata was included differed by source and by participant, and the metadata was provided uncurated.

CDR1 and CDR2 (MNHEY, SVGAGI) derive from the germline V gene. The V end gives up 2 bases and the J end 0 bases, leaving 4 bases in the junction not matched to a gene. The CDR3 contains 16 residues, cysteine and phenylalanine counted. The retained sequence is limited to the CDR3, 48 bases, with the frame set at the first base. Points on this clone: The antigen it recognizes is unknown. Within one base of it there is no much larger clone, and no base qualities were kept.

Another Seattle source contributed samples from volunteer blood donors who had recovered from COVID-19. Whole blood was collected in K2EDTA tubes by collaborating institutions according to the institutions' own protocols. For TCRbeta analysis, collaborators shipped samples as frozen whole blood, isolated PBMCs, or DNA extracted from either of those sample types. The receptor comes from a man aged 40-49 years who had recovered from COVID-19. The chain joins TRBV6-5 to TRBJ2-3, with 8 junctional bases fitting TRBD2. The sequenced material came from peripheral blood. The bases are TGTGCCAGCAGTTACCGGGGGGGCCTCAGCACAGATACGCAGTATTTT. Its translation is CASSYRGGLSTDTQYF.